This TCR beta chain stems from a study of blood T cell repertoires in COVID-19. Across the study: Acute-phase and convalescent COVID-19 samples originated in the United States, Italy and Spain. T cells, B-cell-depleted T cells, or PBMCs provided the cDNA or gDNA that served as material.

Original processing notes: Reference gene primers were amplified, and this amplification served to estimate nucleated cell counts. Sequencing was performed with immunoSEQ multiplex PCR; in TCRdb, only in-frame clones are kept and a portion is missing. The V and J calls and clone size come from that table; D and trimming were worked out from the DNA. The table records 130,000 to 150,000 clones, 88% of them present only once. This CDR3 is built from 13 residues. The V end was cut by 7 bases, the J end by 0 bases, with 10 bases between. Germline V lookup: CDR1 SQVTM, CDR2 ANQGSEA. This clone was counted only a few times.

The chain carries TRBV29-1 and TRBJ1-5; D is undetermined. The specimen was peripheral blood. This TCR was recovered from a human donor in a cohort sampled during active COVID-19. The CDR3 is CSAAWSSNQPQHF. The CDR3, as DNA: TGCAGCGCCGCGTGGAGTAGCAATCAGCCCCAGCATTTT. Combining the CDR3 with reference TRBV29-1 and TRBJ1-5 gives the whole variable domain SAVISQKPSRDICQRGTSLTIQCQVDSQVTMMFWYRQQPGQSLTLIATANQGSEATYESGFVIDKFPISRPNLTFSTLTVSNMSPEDSSIYLCSAAWSSNQPQHFGDGTRLSIL.